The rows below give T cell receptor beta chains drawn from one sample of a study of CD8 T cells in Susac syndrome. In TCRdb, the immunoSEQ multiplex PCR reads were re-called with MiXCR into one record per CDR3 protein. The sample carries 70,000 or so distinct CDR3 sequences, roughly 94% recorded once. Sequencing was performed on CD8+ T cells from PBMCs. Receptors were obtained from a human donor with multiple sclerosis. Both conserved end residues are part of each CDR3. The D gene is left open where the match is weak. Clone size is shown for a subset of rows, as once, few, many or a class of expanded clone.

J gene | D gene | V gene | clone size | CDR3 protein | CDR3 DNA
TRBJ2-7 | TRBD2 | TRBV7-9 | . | CASSGQGLARSYEQYF | TGTGCCAGCAGCGGACAAGGACTAGCACGGTCCTACGAGCAGTACTTC
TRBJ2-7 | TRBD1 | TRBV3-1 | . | CASSQDGDSYEQYF | TGTGCCAGCAGCCAAGATGGGGACAGCTACGAGCAGTACTTC
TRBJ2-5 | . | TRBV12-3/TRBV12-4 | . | CASSPLLRETQYF | TGTGCCAGCAGTCCCCTCCTTAGAGAGACCCAGTACTTC
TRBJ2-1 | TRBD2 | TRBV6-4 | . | CASSDPQASGSVDEQFF | TGTGCCAGCAGCGACCCCCAGGCTAGCGGGAGTGTCGATGAGCAGTTCTTC
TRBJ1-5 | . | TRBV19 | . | CASNREQNQPQHF | TGTGCCAGTAACAGGGAGCAAAATCAGCCCCAGCATTTT
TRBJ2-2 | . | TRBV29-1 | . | CSVAEANTGELFF | TGCAGCGTTGCGGAGGCGAACACCGGGGAGCTGTTTTTT
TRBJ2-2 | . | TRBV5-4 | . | CASSLAGASGELFF | TGTGCCAGCAGCTTGGCCGGGGCTTCCGGGGAGCTGTTTTTT
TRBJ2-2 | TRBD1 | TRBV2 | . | CAGTDRSYTGELFF | TGTGCCGGAACGGACAGGAGTTACACCGGGGAGCTGTTTTTT
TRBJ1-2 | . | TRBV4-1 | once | CASSQDRGTTYGYTF | TGCGCCAGCAGCCAAGATCGCGGGACAACCTATGGCTACACCTTC
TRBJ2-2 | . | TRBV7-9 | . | CASSLKVGELFF | TGTGCCAGCAGCTTAAAAGTCGGGGAGCTGTTTTTT
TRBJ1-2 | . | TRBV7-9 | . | CASSLRGDDYGYTF | TGTGCCAGCAGCTTAAGAGGGGATGACTATGGCTACACCTTC
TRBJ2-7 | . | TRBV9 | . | CASSAHAGRNYEQYF | TGTGCCAGCAGCGCCCATGCGGGACGAAACTACGAGCAGTACTTC
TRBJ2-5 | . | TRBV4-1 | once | CASSQREFQETQYF | TGCGCCAGCAGCCAGAGGGAATTCCAAGAGACCCAGTACTTC
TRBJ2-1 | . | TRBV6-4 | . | CASSDGSTNEQFF | TGTGCCAGCAGTGATGGTAGCACCAATGAGCAGTTCTTC
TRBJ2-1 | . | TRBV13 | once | CASSGVYNEQFF | TGTGCCAGTTCAGGGGTATACAATGAGCAGTTCTTC
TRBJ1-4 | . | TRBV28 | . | CASSLWDANEKLFF | TGTGCCAGCAGTTTATGGGATGCTAATGAAAAACTGTTTTTT
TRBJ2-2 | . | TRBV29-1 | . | CSVGGALGHTGELFF | TGCAGCGTTGGGGGGGCGTTGGGGCACACCGGGGAGCTGTTTTTT
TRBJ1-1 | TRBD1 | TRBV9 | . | CASSETGASGGAFF | TGTGCCAGCAGCGAGACAGGGGCTTCAGGTGGAGCTTTCTTT
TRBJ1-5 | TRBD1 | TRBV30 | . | CAWSAGTGDQPQHF | TGTGCCTGGTCTGCCGGGACAGGGGATCAGCCCCAGCATTTT
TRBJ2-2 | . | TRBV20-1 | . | CSARHSGADTGELFF | TGCAGTGCTAGGCATAGCGGAGCCGACACCGGGGAGCTGTTTTTT
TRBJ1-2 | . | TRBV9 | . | CASSPMTEDYTF | TGTGCCAGCAGCCCAATGACTGAAGACTACACCTTC
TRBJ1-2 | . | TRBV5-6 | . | CASSFDRIAGYTF | TGTGCCAGCAGCTTTGACAGGATCGCTGGCTACACCTTC
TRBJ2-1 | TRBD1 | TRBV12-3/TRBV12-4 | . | CASNHGQDNEQFF | TGTGCCAGCAATCACGGACAGGACAATGAGCAGTTCTTC
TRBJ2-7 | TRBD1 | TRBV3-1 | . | CASSVTAGQGTPYEQYF | TGTGCCAGCAGCGTAACTGCTGGACAGGGGACTCCCTACGAGCAGTACTTC
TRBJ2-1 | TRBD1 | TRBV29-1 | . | CSVESGQGAYNEQFF | TGCAGCGTTGAATCGGGACAGGGGGCCTACAATGAGCAGTTCTTC
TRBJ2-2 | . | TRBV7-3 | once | CASGQDQGLAGELFF | TGTGCCAGCGGTCAGGACCAGGGTCTCGCCGGGGAGCTGTTTTTT